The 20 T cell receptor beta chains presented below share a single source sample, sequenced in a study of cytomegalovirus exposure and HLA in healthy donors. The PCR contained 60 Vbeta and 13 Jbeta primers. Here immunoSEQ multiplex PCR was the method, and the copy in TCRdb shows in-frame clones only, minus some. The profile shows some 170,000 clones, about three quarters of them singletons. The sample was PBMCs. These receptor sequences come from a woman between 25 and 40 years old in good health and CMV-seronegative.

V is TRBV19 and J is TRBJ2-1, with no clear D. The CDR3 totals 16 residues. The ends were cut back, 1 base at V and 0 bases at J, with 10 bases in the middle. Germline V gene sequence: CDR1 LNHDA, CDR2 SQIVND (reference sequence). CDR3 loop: CASSIVVGGSYNEQFF. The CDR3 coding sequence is TGTGCCAGTAGTATAGTCGTCGGCGGCTCCTACAATGAGCAGTTCTTC.

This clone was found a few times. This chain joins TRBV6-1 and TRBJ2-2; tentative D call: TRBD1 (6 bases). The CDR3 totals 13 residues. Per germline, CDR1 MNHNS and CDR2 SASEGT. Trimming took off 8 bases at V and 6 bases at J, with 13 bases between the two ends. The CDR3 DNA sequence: TGTGCCAGCCTAGGGCAGGGGTCCGGGGAGCTGTTTTTT. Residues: CASLGQGSGELFF.

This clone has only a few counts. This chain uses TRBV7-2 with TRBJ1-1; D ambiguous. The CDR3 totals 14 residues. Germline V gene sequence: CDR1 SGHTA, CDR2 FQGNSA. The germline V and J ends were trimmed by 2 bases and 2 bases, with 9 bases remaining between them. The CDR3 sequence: CASSLTVSNTEAFF. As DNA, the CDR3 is TGTGCCAGCAGCTTAACAGTCAGCAACACTGAAGCTTTCTTT.

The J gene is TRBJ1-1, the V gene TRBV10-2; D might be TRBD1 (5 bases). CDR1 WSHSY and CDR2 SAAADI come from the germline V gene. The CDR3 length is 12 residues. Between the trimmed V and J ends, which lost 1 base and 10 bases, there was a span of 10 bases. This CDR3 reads CASSEWGRGAFF. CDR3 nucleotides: TGCGCCAGCAGTGAGTGGGGGAGGGGAGCTTTCTTT.

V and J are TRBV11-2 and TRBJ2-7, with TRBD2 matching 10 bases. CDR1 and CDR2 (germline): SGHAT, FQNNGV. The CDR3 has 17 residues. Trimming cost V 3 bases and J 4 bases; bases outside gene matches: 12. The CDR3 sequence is CASSFSGRSGGDYEQYF. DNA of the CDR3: TGTGCCAGCAGCTTTAGCGGGAGGTCCGGGGGGGATTACGAGCAGTACTTC.

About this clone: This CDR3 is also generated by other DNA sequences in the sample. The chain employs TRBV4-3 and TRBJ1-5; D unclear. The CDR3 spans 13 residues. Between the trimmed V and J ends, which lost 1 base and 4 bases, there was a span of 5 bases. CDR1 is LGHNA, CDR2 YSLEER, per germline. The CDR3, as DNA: TGCGCCAGCAGCCAAGCGGGGAATCAGCCCCAGCATTTT. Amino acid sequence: CASSQAGNQPQHF.

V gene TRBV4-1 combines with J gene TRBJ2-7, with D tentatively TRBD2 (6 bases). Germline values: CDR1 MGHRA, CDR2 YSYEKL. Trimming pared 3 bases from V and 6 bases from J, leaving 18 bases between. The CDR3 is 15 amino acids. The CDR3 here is CASSQTGLYVSEQYF. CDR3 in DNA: TGCGCCAGCAGCCAGACGGGACTGTATGTTTCCGAGCAGTACTTC.

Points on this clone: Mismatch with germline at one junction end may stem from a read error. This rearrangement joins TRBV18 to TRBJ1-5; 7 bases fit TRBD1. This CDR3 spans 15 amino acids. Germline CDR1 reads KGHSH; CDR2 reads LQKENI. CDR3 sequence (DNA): TGTGCCAGCTCTCCACAGGCCCAGGGGGAACAGCCCCAGCATTTT. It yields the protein CASSPQAQGEQPQHF.

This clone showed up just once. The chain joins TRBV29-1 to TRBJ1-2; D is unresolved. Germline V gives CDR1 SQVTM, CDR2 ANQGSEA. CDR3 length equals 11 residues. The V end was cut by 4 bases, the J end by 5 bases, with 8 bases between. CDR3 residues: CSVALSYGYTF. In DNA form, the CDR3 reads TGCAGCGTTGCTCTCAGTTATGGCTACACCTTC.

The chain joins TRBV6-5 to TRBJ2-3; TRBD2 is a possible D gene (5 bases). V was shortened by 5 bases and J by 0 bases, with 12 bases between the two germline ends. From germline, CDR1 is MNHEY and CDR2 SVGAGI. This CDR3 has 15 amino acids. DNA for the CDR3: TGTGCCAGCAGTCGTGGTAGCGCAAGCACAGATACGCAGTATTTT. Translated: CASSRGSASTDTQYF.

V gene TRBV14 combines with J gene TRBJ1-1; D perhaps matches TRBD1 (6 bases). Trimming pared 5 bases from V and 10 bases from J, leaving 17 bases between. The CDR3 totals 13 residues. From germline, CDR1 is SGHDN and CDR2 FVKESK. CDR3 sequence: CASSTGQTARAFF. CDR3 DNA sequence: TGTGCCAGCAGCACGGGACAAACGGCTCGAGCTTTCTTT.

The CDR3 DNA follows: TGTGCCAGCAGCCAAGATCACAATCAGCCCCAGCATTTT. This translates into CASSQDHNQPQHF. V usage is TRBV4-2 and J usage is TRBJ1-5; D is ambiguous. This CDR3 is 13 amino acids long. The germline V gene encodes CDR1 LGHNA and CDR2 YNFKEQ. Trimming took off 0 bases at V and 3 bases at J, with 3 bases between the two ends.

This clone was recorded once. This chain's CDR3 is CASSSRLAGHREQYF. CDR3 DNA: TGTGCCAGCAGCTCCAGACTAGCGGGACACAGAGAGCAGTACTTC. The chain employs TRBV7-2 and TRBJ2-7, with 11 bases fitting TRBD2. The trim removed 4 bases at V and 7 bases at J, leaving 9 bases unmatched. CDR1 SGHTA and CDR2 FQGNSA come from the germline V gene. This CDR3 contains 15 residues.

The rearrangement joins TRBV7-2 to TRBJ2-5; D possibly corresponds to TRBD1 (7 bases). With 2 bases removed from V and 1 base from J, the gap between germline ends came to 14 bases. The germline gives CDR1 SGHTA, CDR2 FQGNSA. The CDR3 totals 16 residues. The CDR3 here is CASSLKRAGGQETQYF. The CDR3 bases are TGTGCCAGCAGCTTAAAGCGGGCAGGGGGCCAAGAGACCCAGTACTTC.

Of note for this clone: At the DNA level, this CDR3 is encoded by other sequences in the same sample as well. CDR3 in amino acids: CASSPTGDTEAFF. The CDR3 DNA reads as TGCGCCAGCAGCCCCACGGGTGACACTGAAGCTTTCTTT. This rearrangement joins TRBV5-1 to TRBJ1-1; D is unclear. V was trimmed by 4 bases and J by 3 bases, leaving 10 bases between them. Germline CDR1 and CDR2: SGHRS and YFSETQ. This CDR3 comprises 13 residues.

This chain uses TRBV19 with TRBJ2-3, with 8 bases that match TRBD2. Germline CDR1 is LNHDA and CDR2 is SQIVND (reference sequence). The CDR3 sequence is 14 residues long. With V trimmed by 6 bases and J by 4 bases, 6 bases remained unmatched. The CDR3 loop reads CASSPGGGADTQYF. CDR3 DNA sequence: TGTGCCAGTAGCCCGGGAGGGGGGGCAGATACGCAGTATTTT. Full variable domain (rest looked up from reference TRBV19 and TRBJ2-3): DGGITQSPKYLFRKEGQNVTLSCEQNLNHDAMYWYRQDPGQGLRLIYYSQIVNDFQKGDIAEGYSVSREKKESFPLTVTSAQKNPTAFYLCASSPGGGADTQYFGPGTRLTVL.

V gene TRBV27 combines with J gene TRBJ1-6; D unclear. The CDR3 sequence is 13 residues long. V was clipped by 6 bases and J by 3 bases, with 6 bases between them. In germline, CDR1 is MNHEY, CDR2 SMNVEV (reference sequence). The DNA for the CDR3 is TGTGCCAGCAGGGAGTTCTATAATTCACCCCTCCACTTT. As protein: CASREFYNSPLHF.

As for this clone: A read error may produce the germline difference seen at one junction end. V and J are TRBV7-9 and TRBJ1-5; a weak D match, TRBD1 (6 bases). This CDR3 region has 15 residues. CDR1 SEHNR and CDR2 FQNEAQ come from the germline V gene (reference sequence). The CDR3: CSSSLFGDKNQPQHF. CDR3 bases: TGTTCCAGCAGCTTGTTCGGGGACAAGAATCAGCCCCAGCATTTT. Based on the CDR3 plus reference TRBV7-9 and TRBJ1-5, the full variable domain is DTGVSQNPRHKITKRGQNVTFRCDPISEHNRLYWYRQTLGQGPEFLTYFQNEAQLEKSRLLSDRFSAERPKGSFSTLEIQRTEQGDSAMYLCSSSLFGDKNQPQHFGDGTRLSIL.

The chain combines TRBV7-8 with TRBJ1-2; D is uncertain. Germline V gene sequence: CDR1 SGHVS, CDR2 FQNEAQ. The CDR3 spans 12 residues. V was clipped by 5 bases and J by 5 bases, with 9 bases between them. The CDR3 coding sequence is TGTGCCAGCAGCCCCACTAGGTATGGCTACACCTTC. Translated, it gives CASSPTRYGYTF.

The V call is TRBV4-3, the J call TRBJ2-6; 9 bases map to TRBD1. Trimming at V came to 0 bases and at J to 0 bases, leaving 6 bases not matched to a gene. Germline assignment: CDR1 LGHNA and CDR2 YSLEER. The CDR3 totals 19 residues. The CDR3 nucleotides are TGCGCCAGCAGCCAAGATGTGGGGACAGGGACCTCTGGGGCCAACGTCCTGACTTTC. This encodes CASSQDVGTGTSGANVLTF.